The clone carrying this T cell receptor beta chain was counted only a few times. Its antigen remains unknown. The data are from a study of T cell responses to AZD1222 COVID-19 vaccine. Study-wide results and caveats: Of the AZD1222 recipients, only five to seven were seropositive at baseline. The reported proportion of spike-specific TCRs targeting unmutated variant regions was nearly half. Most donors were white British and more were female, and clonal diversity was possibly underestimated.

Some clones are missing from TCRdb's copy, which holds only in-frame ones; the method was immunoSEQ multiplex PCR. The data contain more than 100,000 clones, 85% to 95% of them seen just once; the ten biggest clones take up less than 6%. V was clipped by 4 bases and J by 4 bases, with 10 bases between them. Germline V gene lookup returns CDR1 SNHLY and CDR2 FYNNEI. The length of the CDR3 is 13 residues. This clonotype originated in an adult who received the AZD1222 COVID-19 vaccine. Sample: peripheral blood, taken 28 days after the second AZD1222 dose. V gene TRBV2 combines with J gene TRBJ1-2; D not resolved. The CDR3, as DNA: TGTGCCAGCAGTGGTGAAGGGCCCTATGGCTACACCTTC. It encodes CASSGEGPYGYTF.